The clone carrying this TCR beta chain has a count of ten or more. Its antigen is unidentified. MiXCR, applied by TCRdb to the multiplex PCR reads, yields one record per CDR3 protein. The sample has around 19,000 distinct CDR3 sequences, 25% to 40% seen once. The data were obtained in a study of breast tumors, draining lymph nodes, adjacent tissues. General study points: Tumor T cell lymph node origin was a supported hypothesis, not proven.

This receptor was identified in a female donor with breast cancer. Some clones in this sample may be carry-over from other donors' samples. The sequencing input was breast tumor tissue.

The chain's CDR3 is CASSSSGTGGETQYF. The CDR3 region has the DNA TGTGCCAGCAGTTCCTCCGGGACAGGGGGAGAGACCCAGTACTTC. V and J are TRBV6-6 and TRBJ2-5, with 11 bases that match TRBD1. The V and J ends lost 4 bases and 4 bases, in that order; junction bases with no gene match: 5. The CDR3 runs to 15 residues. Germline CDR1 is MNHNY and CDR2 is SVGAGI (reference sequence).